Each of the 9 T cell receptor beta chains below was sequenced from the same sample in a study of identical twins' blood T cells. TCRdb independently ran MiXCR on the 5' RACE reads; one entry per CDR3 protein. The sample has fewer than 450,000 distinct CDR3 sequences, approximately 30% seen once. The sample consisted of PBMCs. Receptor source: a woman between 18 and 55 years old in good health.

The chain employs TRBV5-5 and TRBJ1-1, with D perhaps TRBD1 (6 bases). V was pared by 0 bases and J by 4 bases, with 16 bases between. Germline V gives CDR1 SGHKS, CDR2 YYEKEE (reference sequence). This CDR3 region has 16 residues. The CDR3 protein is CASSLVFGRGITEAFF. Here the CDR3 DNA reads TGTGCCAGCAGCTTGGTCTTTGGCAGGGGCATCACTGAAGCTTTCTTT.

The rearrangement links TRBV5-1 to TRBJ2-3, with 7 bases identical to TRBD2. The CDR3 totals 17 residues. Germline CDR1 and CDR2: SGHRS and YFSETQ. The J segment lost 0 bases and the V segment lost 3 bases, leaving 10 bases of the junction unmatched. The CDR3 sequence is CASSSSPTSPSTDTQYF. The CDR3 DNA is TGCGCCAGCAGCTCCTCCCCGACTAGCCCGAGCACAGATACGCAGTATTTT.

This rearrangement joins TRBV20-1 to TRBJ1-1; D is unclear. The CDR3 runs to 10 residues. The ends were cut back, 0 bases at V and 5 bases at J, with 1 base in the middle. The germline V gene has CDR1 DFQATT and CDR2 SNEGSKA (reference sequence). This chain's CDR3 is CSARETEAFF. The DNA for the CDR3 is TGCAGTGCTAGAGAGACTGAAGCTTTCTTT.

The table lists this clonotype with a few counts. The V and J genes are TRBV7-9 and TRBJ2-3, with no clear D. The CDR3 runs to 13 residues. Germline values: CDR1 SEHNR, CDR2 FQNEAQ (reference sequence). V lost 3 bases to trimming and J lost 0 bases, with 4 bases between them. In DNA, the CDR3 is TGTGCCAGCAGCTTCGCCAGCACAGATACGCAGTATTTT. As protein: CASSFASTDTQYF. The entire variable domain, with the rest obtained from reference TRBV7-9 and TRBJ2-3, is as follows: DTGVSQNPRHKITKRGQNVTFRCDPISEHNRLYWYRQTLGQGPEFLTYFQNEAQLEKSRLLSDRFSAERPKGSFSTLEIQRTEQGDSAMYLCASSFASTDTQYFGPGTRLTVL.

This clonotype was picked up a small number of times. The genes are TRBV11-2 and TRBJ1-1, with TRBD1 matching 7 bases. This CDR3 comprises 16 residues. Germline V lookup: CDR1 SGHAT, CDR2 FQNNGV. The V segment lost 5 bases and the J segment 2 bases; nucleotides outside the gene matches: 11. The CDR3 DNA follows: TGTGCCAGCAGCCCAACCCGAGGACAGGATAACACTGAAGCTTTCTTT. It codes for CASSPTRGQDNTEAFF.

This clonotype has only a few counts. The J gene is TRBJ1-1, the V gene TRBV5-6; D is possibly TRBD1 (5 bases). The V gene lost 1 base and the J gene lost 4 bases, with 17 bases spanning the gap. Per germline, CDR1 SGHDT and CDR2 YYEEEE. The CDR3 is made up of 16 amino acids. CDR3 amino acids: CASSLQGSGRSTEAFF. CDR3 coding DNA: TGTGCCAGCAGCTTGCAGGGTTCGGGGAGGAGCACTGAAGCTTTCTTT.

This clonotype was seen a handful of times. The J gene is TRBJ2-1, the V gene TRBV20-1, with no clear D. Germline loops: CDR1 DFQATT, CDR2 SNEGSKA (reference sequence). The ends were cut back, 0 bases at V and 5 bases at J, with 8 bases in the middle. The CDR3 consists of 13 residues. The chain's CDR3 is CSARDRVHNEQFF. In DNA, the CDR3 is TGCAGTGCTAGAGATCGGGTACACAATGAGCAGTTCTTC.

V usage is TRBV12-3 or TRBV12-4 and J usage is TRBJ1-5; no clear D. CDR3 length: 12 amino acids. The V end lost 6 bases, the J end lost 6 bases, and 9 bases lay between the germline ends. In nucleotides, the CDR3 is TGTGCCAGCAGCTTTGGGGTTCAGCCCCAGCATTTT. It yields the protein CASSFGVQPQHF.

This clonotype was recorded many times. The chain combines TRBV20-1 with TRBJ1-3, with D possibly TRBD1 on 6 matching bases. The CDR3 contains 13 residues. The ends were cut back, 6 bases at V and 4 bases at J, with 13 bases in the middle. The V gene's germline CDR1 is DFQATT and CDR2 SNEGSKA (reference sequence). The DNA for the CDR3 is TGCAGTGCGAGCCAGGGGATGGGAAACACCATATATTTT. Its translation: CSASQGMGNTIYF.